These 5 T cell receptor beta chains were all obtained from the same sample, sequenced in a study of blood T cell repertoires in COVID-19. Here immunoSEQ multiplex PCR was the method, and the copy in TCRdb shows in-frame clones only, minus some. The table records 75,000 to 80,000 clones, 90% to 95% of them present only once. Sequencing was carried out using peripheral blood. Receptors were obtained from a human donor in a cohort sampled during active COVID-19.

The chain links TRBV6-5 to TRBJ2-7; tentatively, D is TRBD1 (6 bases). Germline-derived CDR1 and CDR2 are MNHEY and SVGAGI. The CDR3 is made up of 12 amino acids. V was shortened by 6 bases and J by 8 bases, with 14 bases between the two germline ends. This chain's CDR3 is CASRPQGLKQYF. Here the CDR3 DNA reads TGTGCCAGCAGGCCACAGGGTTTAAAGCAGTACTTC.

The genes are TRBV7-6 and TRBJ1-4; D possibly corresponds to TRBD1 (6 bases). Germline values: CDR1 SGHVS, CDR2 FNYEAQ. Trimming stripped 6 bases from V and 2 bases from J, with 10 bases between. This CDR3 comprises 14 residues. CDR3 DNA: TGTGCCAGCAGGCGACAGGACACTAATGAAAAACTGTTTTTT. This translates into CASRRQDTNEKLFF.

The CDR3 DNA sequence: TGTGCCAGCACAGGGCGCTCGAACTATGGCTACACCTTC. Protein: CASTGRSNYGYTF. The chain employs TRBV12-3 or TRBV12-4 and TRBJ1-2; a possible D gene is TRBD1 (5 bases). Trimming shortened V by 7 bases and J by 2 bases, and 11 bases separated the two germline ends. The CDR3 is made up of 13 amino acids.

This chain joins TRBV4-2 and TRBJ2-5; 14 bases are a match to TRBD2. Germline CDR1 and CDR2: LGHNA and YNFKEQ. The CDR3 sequence is 18 residues long. With 4 bases clipped from V and 0 bases from J, the junction kept 7 bases outside the gene matches. The CDR3 sequence is CASSRRTSGGTYQETQYF. CDR3 DNA sequence: TGTGCCAGCAGCCGCCGGACTAGCGGGGGGACGTACCAAGAGACCCAGTACTTC.

The chain couples TRBV7-2 to TRBJ2-1, with TRBD2 matching 7 bases. The CDR3 sequence is 15 residues long. Germline V gene data show CDR1 as SGHTA and CDR2 as FQGNSA. V shed 1 base and J 4 bases; nucleotides not matched to a gene: 4. Written as DNA, the CDR3 is TGTGCCAGCAGCTTAGTCGCGGGGGAGTACAATGAGCAGTTCTTC. Translating gives CASSLVAGEYNEQFF.